A selection of T cell receptor beta chains follows, all from one sample in a study of technical replicates of blood from several donors. Profiled with immunoSEQ multiplex PCR; TCRdb holds only in-frame clones, not every one. The top ten clones hold 0.25% to 0.35% of a sample with tens of thousands of clones, 75% to 95% of them seen once. Sequenced sample: T cells isolated from PBMCs. All receptors derive from a human donor in good health. The CDR3 runs from the conserved cysteine through the conserved F or W. A D gene is named only where the DNA matches it firmly. Not all rows give a size; the values are once, few, many and, for expanded clones, a class.

CDR3aa	CDR3nt	v_gene	j_gene	d_gene	abundance	len
CASSLVVSQGSYTF	TGTGCCAGCAGCTTAGTGGTTTCGCAGGGCTCCTACACCTTC	TRBV7-9	TRBJ1-2	NA	once	14
CASSLAGTDYGYTF	TGTGCCAGCAGCTTGGCCGGGACAGACTATGGCTACACCTTC	TRBV5-6	TRBJ1-2	TRBD1	NA	14
CASSQGEWGREGGETQYF	TGTGCCAGCAGCCAAGGGGAATGGGGACGGGAGGGAGGAGAGACCCAGTACTTC	TRBV4-2	TRBJ2-5	TRBD2	NA	18
CASSLQQGYEQYF	TGTGCCAGCAGTCTTCAACAGGGCTACGAGCAGTACTTC	TRBV28	TRBJ2-7	NA	NA	13
CASSYSRLSGANVLTF	TGTGCCAGCAGTTACTCGAGGCTCTCTGGGGCCAACGTCCTGACTTTC	TRBV6-5	TRBJ2-6	NA	once	16
CASSFPGTSGSRQGTDTQYF	TGTGCCAGCAGTTTCCCCGGGACTAGCGGGAGTAGGCAGGGGACAGATACGCAGTATTTT	TRBV28	TRBJ2-3	TRBD2	NA	20
CASSLGPGLYGYTF	TGTGCCAGCAGCTTGGGCCCAGGCCTGTATGGCTACACCTTC	TRBV5-4	TRBJ1-2	NA	NA	14
CAISVGKGGGSGNTIYF	TGTGCCATCAGTGTCGGAAAAGGGGGCGGTAGTGGAAACACCATATATTTT	TRBV10-3	TRBJ1-3	TRBD1	NA	17
CASGTSGGNIQYF	TGCGCCAGTGGGACTAGCGGTGGAAACATTCAGTACTTC	TRBV10-2	TRBJ2-4	TRBD2	NA	13
CAWRRLGQGKTGELFF	TGTGCCTGGAGACGATTAGGACAGGGGAAAACCGGGGAGCTGTTTTTT	TRBV30	TRBJ2-2	TRBD1	NA	16
CASAGAAGGLSEQYF	TGTGCCAGCGCCGGGGCGGCGGGGGGGTTGTCCGAGCAGTACTTC	TRBV6-1	TRBJ2-7	TRBD2	NA	15
CAWRSLGLHYNEQFF	TGTGCCTGGAGGTCTCTCGGACTGCACTACAATGAGCAGTTCTTC	TRBV30	TRBJ2-1	NA	NA	15
CASSAGTWGEKLFF	TGTGCCAGCAGCGCCGGGACTTGGGGGGAAAAACTGTTTTTT	TRBV7-2	TRBJ1-4	NA	NA	14
CASRGRDNQETQYF	TGTGCCAGCAGGGGACGGGACAACCAAGAGACCCAGTACTTC	TRBV7-9	TRBJ2-5	NA	NA	14
CASSLSGRSTDTQYF	TGTGCCAGCAGCTTAAGCGGCCGATCTACAGATACGCAGTATTTT	TRBV11-2	TRBJ2-3	NA	once	15
CTSSQAITSGGGEQYF	TGCACCAGCAGCCAAGCGATTACTAGCGGGGGAGGAGAGCAGTACTTC	TRBV1	TRBJ2-7	NA	NA	16
CASSLGQGFGETQYF	TGCGCCAGCAGCTTGGGACAGGGATTTGGAGAGACCCAGTACTTC	TRBV5-1	TRBJ2-5	TRBD1	NA	15
CASSRGASGGAYEQYF	TGTGCCAGCAGCCGAGGTGCTAGCGGGGGGGCCTACGAGCAGTACTTC	TRBV5-5	TRBJ2-7	TRBD2	NA	16
CASLGQFEAFF	TGTGCCAGTCTAGGACAGTTTGAAGCTTTCTTT	TRBV19	TRBJ1-1	NA	few	11
CASRVAGGIHNEQFF	TGTGCCAGCAGGGTAGCGGGGGGGATCCACAATGAGCAGTTCTTC	TRBV27	TRBJ2-1	TRBD2	NA	15
CASSLESGDPNYGYTF	TGCGCCAGCAGCTTGGAAAGCGGTGATCCTAACTATGGCTACACCTTC	TRBV5-1	TRBJ1-2	NA	NA	16
CASSYLAGEEKLFF	TGTGCCAGCAGTTATTTGGCAGGGGAGGAAAAACTGTTTTTT	TRBV6-6	TRBJ1-4	NA	NA	14
CASSLGFVGMGYNEQFF	TGTGCCAGCAGCTTAGGATTCGTCGGGATGGGGTACAATGAGCAGTTCTTC	TRBV11-3	TRBJ2-1	NA	NA	17
CASSQRGAEAFF	TGTGCCAGCAGCCAGCGGGGGGCTGAAGCTTTCTTT	TRBV7-6	TRBJ1-1	NA	NA	12
CASSLVWGGEFNEKLFF	TGTGCCAGCAGCTTGGTATGGGGAGGGGAGTTTAATGAAAAACTGTTTTTT	TRBV5-5	TRBJ1-4	NA	once	17
CASSPRRVPGELFF	TGTGCCAGCAGCCCCAGGAGGGTGCCCGGGGAGCTGTTTTTT	TRBV7-3	TRBJ2-2	NA	NA	14
CASSLALQATDTQYF	TGCGCCAGCAGCTTGGCTCTGCAGGCCACAGATACGCAGTATTTT	TRBV5-1	TRBJ2-3	NA	NA	15
CATSREYAGQGYEQYF	TGTGCCACCAGCAGAGAATACGCGGGACAGGGATACGAGCAGTACTTC	TRBV15	TRBJ2-7	TRBD1	once	16
CAISEGLRGLEILEQFF	TGTGCCATCAGTGAGGGACTCAGGGGCCTAGAGATTCTTGAGCAGTTCTTC	TRBV10-3	TRBJ2-1	NA	NA	17
CASTRNPGTGQGYTF	TGTGCCAGCACCCGAAACCCCGGGACAGGGCAAGGCTACACCTTC	TRBV7-8	TRBJ1-2	TRBD1	NA	15
CAWTMDSKAYEQYF	TGTGCCTGGACTATGGACAGCAAGGCGTACGAGCAGTACTTC	TRBV30	TRBJ2-7	NA	NA	14
CASSQNRGGNTEAFF	TGTGCCAGCAGCCAGAACAGGGGGGGCAACACTGAAGCTTTCTTT	TRBV14	TRBJ1-1	TRBD1	NA	15
CASSSSGAPSTDTQYF	TGTGCCAGCAGTTCCTCTGGAGCACCTAGCACAGATACGCAGTATTTT	TRBV28	TRBJ2-3	NA	NA	16
CASSDEEAGGVPDTQYF	TGTGCCAGCAGTGACGAAGAAGCGGGGGGGGTCCCAGATACGCAGTATTTT	TRBV6-4	TRBJ2-3	TRBD2	NA	17
CASSEVGGFGNQPQHF	TGTGCCAGCAGTGAAGTTGGGGGGTTTGGCAATCAGCCCCAGCATTTT	TRBV6-1	TRBJ1-5	NA	NA	16
CASSYSRGSYEQYF	TGTGCCAGCAGTTACTCCCGGGGCTCCTACGAGCAGTACTTC	TRBV6-6	TRBJ2-7	NA	NA	14
CASSEGPGSNQPQHF	TGTGCCAGCAGTGAAGGTCCGGGTAGCAATCAGCCCCAGCATTTT	TRBV6-1	TRBJ1-5	NA	NA	15
CASKLTPGQGVYEQYF	TGTGCCAGCAAGCTTACACCGGGACAGGGGGTTTACGAGCAGTACTTC	TRBV11-2	TRBJ2-7	TRBD1	NA	16
CASSGPGDAFF	TGCGCCAGCAGTGGGCCAGGTGACGCTTTCTTT	TRBV10-1	TRBJ1-1	NA	few	11
CASSITGRIFNEQFF	TGTGCCAGCAGTATTACAGGCAGAATCTTCAATGAGCAGTTCTTC	TRBV11-1	TRBJ2-1	NA	NA	15
CASSQATSYVGELFF	TGTGCCAGCAGCCAAGCGACTAGCTATGTCGGGGAGCTGTTTTTT	TRBV5-4	TRBJ2-2	TRBD2	NA	15
CASSPEEQETQYF	TGTGCCAGCTCACCAGAGGAACAAGAGACCCAGTACTTC	TRBV18	TRBJ2-5	NA	NA	13
CASSPDGDRFALRGEQYF	TGTGCCAGCAGCCCTGATGGGGACAGGTTCGCTTTACGGGGCGAGCAGTACTTC	TRBV9	TRBJ2-7	TRBD1	NA	18
CASSRLVQETQYF	TGTGCCAGCAGTCGACTGGTACAAGAGACCCAGTACTTC	TRBV2	TRBJ2-5	NA	NA	13
CVSSPTGTAYEQYF	TGTGTCAGCTCACCTACCGGGACAGCCTACGAGCAGTACTTC	TRBV18	TRBJ2-7	TRBD1	NA	14
CASSVDGTAGNTIYF	TGTGCCAGCAGCGTAGATGGGACAGCTGGAAACACCATATATTTT	TRBV9	TRBJ1-3	TRBD1	NA	15
CASSFFTEAFF	TGTGCCAGCAGCTTCTTCACTGAAGCTTTCTTT	TRBV5-6	TRBJ1-1	NA	NA	11
CASSELPTLGTDTQYF	TGTGCCAGCAGCGAACTTCCTACACTAGGCACAGATACGCAGTATTTT	TRBV6-1	TRBJ2-3	NA	NA	16
CAVQGEGDTEAFF	TGTGCCGTACAAGGGGAGGGGGACACTGAAGCTTTCTTT	TRBV19	TRBJ1-1	NA	NA	13
CASSGQIGGASYEQYF	TGTGCCAGCAGTGGCCAGATAGGGGGTGCGTCTTACGAGCAGTACTTC	TRBV6-6	TRBJ2-7	NA	NA	16
CASRYLAESGELFF	TGCGCCAGCAGGTATCTAGCGGAGTCCGGGGAGCTGTTTTTT	TRBV5-1	TRBJ2-2	TRBD2	NA	14
CASSLGEENTEAFF	TGCGCCAGCAGCCTCGGAGAGGAGAACACTGAAGCTTTCTTT	TRBV4-1	TRBJ1-1	NA	NA	14
CASSVLAGGPDTQYF	TGTGCCAGCAGCGTACTAGCGGGAGGACCAGATACGCAGTATTTT	TRBV9	TRBJ2-3	TRBD2	NA	15
CASSLSTGEVSYEQYF	TGTGCCAGCAGTTTATCGACAGGGGAAGTCTCCTACGAGCAGTACTTC	TRBV27	TRBJ2-7	TRBD1	NA	16
CASKRLSGTYVGGETQYF	TGTGCCAGCAAGCGATTGAGCGGGACCTATGTAGGAGGAGAGACCCAGTACTTC	TRBV27	TRBJ2-5	TRBD2	NA	18